This T cell receptor beta chain was documented in a study of OX40 agonist ivuxolimab in advanced cancers. Study information: A diagnosis of hepatocellular carcinoma, melanoma, renal cell or head and neck cancer was present in dose-escalation patients. Notes on the study in general: In CD8+ T cells, expanded clones were on average more numerous than in CD4+. Among the least clonally expanded were partial responders at 0.1-3.0 mg/kg.

Comment on this clone: Its cognate antigen is unknown.

The table came from immunoSEQ multiplex PCR; TCRdb's copy has only in-frame clones and leaves some out. In the table there are about 54,000 clones, 90% to 95% of which are singletons. The germline V and J ends were trimmed by 4 bases and 2 bases, with 12 bases remaining between them. Per the germline V gene, CDR1 is SGHRS and CDR2 is YFSETQ. The CDR3 is made up of 15 amino acids. The chain joins TRBV5-1 to TRBJ1-4; D perhaps matches TRBD1 (6 bases). The sequence derives from an adult with an advanced solid tumor such as melanoma, head and neck, liver or kidney cancer. Sequencing used CD4+ or CD8+ T cells sorted from blood, obtained in a trial of the OX40 agonist ivuxolimab. Here the CDR3 DNA reads TGCGCCAGCAGCCGCTTGACAGGCACTAATGAAAAACTGTTTTTT. It yields the protein CASSRLTGTNEKLFF. The full variable domain, completed using reference TRBV5-1 and TRBJ1-4, is KAGVTQTPRYLIKTRGQQVTLSCSPISGHRSVSWYQQTPGQGLQFLFEYFSETQRNKGNFPGRFSGRQFSNSRSEMNVSTLELGDSALYLCASSRLTGTNEKLFFGSGTQLSVL.